This T cell receptor (beta chain) was recorded in a study of T cell responses to AZD1222 COVID-19 vaccine. Measured with immunoSEQ multiplex PCR; TCRdb has only the in-frame clones, and not every one. The table shows over 100,000 clones, with around 86% occurring only once. Study outcomes and limitations: Unmutated variant regions are reportedly the target of nearly half of TCRs that are spike-specific. Regions 160-218 and 743-854 dominated among vaccine-associated CD4 TCRs spanning spike.

In germline, CDR1 is MNHEY, CDR2 SVGEGT. The V and J ends lost 2 bases and 0 bases respectively, with 16 bases between them. CDR3 length: 18 residues. Worth noting for this clone: Antigen specificity is unknown.

The sequencing here drew on peripheral blood, taken 28 days after the second dose of the MenACWY control vaccine. The chain has TRBV6-2 or TRBV6-3 and TRBJ1-4; tentatively, D is TRBD1 (6 bases). The origin of this receptor is an adult who received the MenACWY meningococcal vaccine as a control. CDR3 DNA: TGTGCCAGCAGTTACGGAGGACAGATGACACCAACTAATGAAAAACTGTTTTTT. Translated: CASSYGGQMTPTNEKLFF.